Listed below are T cell receptor beta chains from one sample, sequenced in a study of cytomegalovirus exposure and HLA in healthy donors. Sequenced by immunoSEQ multiplex PCR; TCRdb stores in-frame clones only, minus some. Of some 120,000 clones in the sample, 75% to 85% were seen once. Input material: PBMCs. The receptors were sampled from a male donor in good health and CMV-seropositive. CDR3s include the opening cysteine and the closing phenylalanine or tryptophan. Fields, in order: D gene, clone size, V gene, J gene, CDR3 protein, CDR3 DNA. The D gene is left open where the match is weak. A clone size is listed for some rows: how often the clone was seen (once, few, many), or a class if it is expanded.

-	-	TRBV5-1	TRBJ2-1	CASSLDLAEQFF	TGCGCCAGCAGCTTGGATCTAGCAGAGCAGTTCTTC
-	-	TRBV27	TRBJ1-1	CASSLGHSTEAFF	TGTGCCAGCAGTTTAGGACATTCCACTGAAGCTTTCTTT
-	-	TRBV27	TRBJ2-7	CASSQLVSAYEQYF	TGTGCCAGCAGCCAACTAGTATCGGCCTACGAGCAGTACTTC
-	-	TRBV27	TRBJ2-6	CASSLGLQGISGANVLTF	TGTGCCAGCAGTTTGGGCCTCCAGGGTATCTCTGGGGCCAACGTCCTGACTTTC
-	-	TRBV7-2	TRBJ2-3	CASSPTVDTQYF	TGTGCCAGCAGCCCTACTGTGGATACGCAGTATTTT
TRBD1	-	TRBV7-9	TRBJ2-3	CSSSFAGQGSQYF	TGTTCCAGCAGCTTCGCCGGACAGGGGTCGCAGTATTTT
-	-	TRBV21-1	TRBJ2-3	CASSKGKEREPCTDTQYF	TGTGCCAGCAGCAAAGGGAAGGAGCGGGAGCCCTGCACAGATACGCAGTATTTT
TRBD2	-	TRBV6-1	TRBJ2-7	CASSHSGSEQYF	TGTGCCAGCAGCCATAGCGGGAGCGAGCAGTACTTC
TRBD1	-	TRBV28	TRBJ1-4	CASSIQGANEKLFF	TGTGCCAGCAGTATACAGGGGGCTAATGAAAAACTGTTTTTT
-	-	TRBV25-1	TRBJ2-1	CASSPPAGAYNEQFF	TGTGCCAGCAGTCCTCCAGCGGGCGCCTACAATGAGCAGTTCTTC
-	once	TRBV7-9	TRBJ2-1	CASSRDQVEQFF	TGTGCCAGCAGCAGAGACCAGGTTGAGCAGTTCTTC
TRBD1	-	TRBV4-3	TRBJ2-7	CASSQGQGTYEQYF	TGCGCCAGCAGCCAAGGACAGGGTACCTACGAGCAGTACTTC
TRBD2	-	TRBV4-3	TRBJ2-3	CASSLGTSGLTDTQYF	TGCGCCAGCAGTCTCGGGACTAGCGGCCTCACAGATACGCAGTATTTT
TRBD2	few	TRBV19	TRBJ2-1	CASSMGLAGGYNEQFF	TGTGCCAGTAGTATGGGACTAGCGGGAGGATACAATGAGCAGTTCTTC
-	-	TRBV7-2	TRBJ1-4	CASSLGLTNEKLFF	TGTGCCAGCAGCTTGGGCCTCACTAATGAAAAACTGTTTTTT
-	-	TRBV4-3	TRBJ2-7	CASSQDTDSYEQYF	TGCGCCAGCAGCCAAGATACCGACAGCTACGAGCAGTACTTC
-	-	TRBV6-6	TRBJ2-5	CASTYQETQYF	TGTGCCAGCACATACCAAGAGACCCAGTACTTC
-	-	TRBV7-2	TRBJ1-1	CASSVDITNTEAFF	TGTGCCAGCAGCGTTGACATAACGAACACTGAAGCTTTCTTT
TRBD1	-	TRBV18	TRBJ1-1	CASSPVRGQGGTEAFF	TGTGCCAGCTCACCCGTACGCGGACAGGGGGGCACTGAAGCTTTCTTT